The 2 T cell receptor beta chains below all came from one sample that was sequenced in a study of blood T cell repertoires in COVID-19. TCRdb keeps only in-frame clones here, not all; method: immunoSEQ multiplex PCR. The data hold about 110,000 clones, with over 65% observed a single time. Source material: peripheral blood. Source of these receptors: a woman between 40 and 55 years old with acute or convalescent COVID-19.

The chain uses TRBV7-9 and TRBJ2-7, with D uncertain. Trimming took off 5 bases at V and 1 base at J, with 3 bases between the two ends. From germline, CDR1 is SEHNR and CDR2 FQNEAQ (reference sequence). The length of the CDR3 is 11 residues. The CDR3: CASSPSYEQYF. The CDR3 nucleotides are TGTGCCAGCAGCCCTTCCTACGAGCAGTACTTC.

CDR3 DNA sequence: TGTGCCAGCAGTGGCCGAGGGTATACGGGGGGACATTACAATGAGCAGTTCTTC. Its protein is CASSGRGYTGGHYNEQFF. The V and J genes are TRBV28 and TRBJ2-1; D might be TRBD2 (7 bases). Germline V gene data show CDR1 as MDHEN and CDR2 as SYDVKM. Deletions cut 5 bases from V and 4 bases from J, with 24 bases between. The CDR3 has 18 residues.